This TCR beta chain was recorded in a study of blood T cell repertoires in COVID-19. Turning to the study itself: Whether acute or convalescent, the COVID-19 samples came from the United States, Italy and Spain.

After removal of 4 bases from V and 7 bases from J, the junction contained 7 bases not matched to a gene. In germline, CDR1 is SGHKS, CDR2 YYEKEE (reference sequence). The CDR3 spans 13 residues. Authors' analysis steps: Amplification with reference gene primers provided the estimates of nucleated cell counts. The method was immunoSEQ multiplex PCR; TCRdb's version includes in-frame clones alone and lacks a portion of them. Clonal size and the V and J genes are those of that table, whereas D and trimming came from the DNA. The profile shows about 190,000 clones, approximately 91% of them singletons. The V and J genes are TRBV5-5 and TRBJ1-2; 7 bases line up with TRBD1. The receptor's source is a man in his forties with acute or convalescent COVID-19. The sequenced material came from peripheral blood. In DNA form, the CDR3 reads TGTGCCAGCAGCCCCTCGACAGGGAGTGGCTACACCTTC. Encoded protein: CASSPSTGSGYTF.